This T cell receptor (beta chain) appears in the sequencing data of a study of T cells in Graves' hyperthyroidism and ophthalmopathy. Regions amplified from RNA transcripts were the TCR beta CDR3 regions. A set of HTBI primers served as the primers for a first-round RT-PCR of the TCR CDR3. TCRdb called the multiplex PCR reads again in MiXCR, with one record for every CDR3 protein. The sample records about 520,000 distinct CDR3 sequences, 24% being singletons. This CDR3 has 17 residues. V lost 7 bases and J lost 7, with 28 bases in between. Germline V gene data show CDR1 as MNHEY and CDR2 as SMNVEV (reference sequence). Findings and limits, study-wide: Appearing also in blood were most of the thyroid clonotypes expanded above 0.001.

The sample holds many counts of this clonotype. Its cognate antigen is unknown. Exclusion followed for patients with uncontrolled infection, other autoimmune disease, pregnancy or lactation. The chain carries TRBV27 and TRBJ1-2, with no clear D. Sequencing was carried out using blood. The receptor was derived from a woman younger than 45 with Graves' ophthalmopathy. CDR3 nucleotide sequence: TGTGCCAGCATTATTACTACAGCTATAACCCGATCCTGTGGCTACACCTTC. As protein: CASIITTAITRSCGYTF.